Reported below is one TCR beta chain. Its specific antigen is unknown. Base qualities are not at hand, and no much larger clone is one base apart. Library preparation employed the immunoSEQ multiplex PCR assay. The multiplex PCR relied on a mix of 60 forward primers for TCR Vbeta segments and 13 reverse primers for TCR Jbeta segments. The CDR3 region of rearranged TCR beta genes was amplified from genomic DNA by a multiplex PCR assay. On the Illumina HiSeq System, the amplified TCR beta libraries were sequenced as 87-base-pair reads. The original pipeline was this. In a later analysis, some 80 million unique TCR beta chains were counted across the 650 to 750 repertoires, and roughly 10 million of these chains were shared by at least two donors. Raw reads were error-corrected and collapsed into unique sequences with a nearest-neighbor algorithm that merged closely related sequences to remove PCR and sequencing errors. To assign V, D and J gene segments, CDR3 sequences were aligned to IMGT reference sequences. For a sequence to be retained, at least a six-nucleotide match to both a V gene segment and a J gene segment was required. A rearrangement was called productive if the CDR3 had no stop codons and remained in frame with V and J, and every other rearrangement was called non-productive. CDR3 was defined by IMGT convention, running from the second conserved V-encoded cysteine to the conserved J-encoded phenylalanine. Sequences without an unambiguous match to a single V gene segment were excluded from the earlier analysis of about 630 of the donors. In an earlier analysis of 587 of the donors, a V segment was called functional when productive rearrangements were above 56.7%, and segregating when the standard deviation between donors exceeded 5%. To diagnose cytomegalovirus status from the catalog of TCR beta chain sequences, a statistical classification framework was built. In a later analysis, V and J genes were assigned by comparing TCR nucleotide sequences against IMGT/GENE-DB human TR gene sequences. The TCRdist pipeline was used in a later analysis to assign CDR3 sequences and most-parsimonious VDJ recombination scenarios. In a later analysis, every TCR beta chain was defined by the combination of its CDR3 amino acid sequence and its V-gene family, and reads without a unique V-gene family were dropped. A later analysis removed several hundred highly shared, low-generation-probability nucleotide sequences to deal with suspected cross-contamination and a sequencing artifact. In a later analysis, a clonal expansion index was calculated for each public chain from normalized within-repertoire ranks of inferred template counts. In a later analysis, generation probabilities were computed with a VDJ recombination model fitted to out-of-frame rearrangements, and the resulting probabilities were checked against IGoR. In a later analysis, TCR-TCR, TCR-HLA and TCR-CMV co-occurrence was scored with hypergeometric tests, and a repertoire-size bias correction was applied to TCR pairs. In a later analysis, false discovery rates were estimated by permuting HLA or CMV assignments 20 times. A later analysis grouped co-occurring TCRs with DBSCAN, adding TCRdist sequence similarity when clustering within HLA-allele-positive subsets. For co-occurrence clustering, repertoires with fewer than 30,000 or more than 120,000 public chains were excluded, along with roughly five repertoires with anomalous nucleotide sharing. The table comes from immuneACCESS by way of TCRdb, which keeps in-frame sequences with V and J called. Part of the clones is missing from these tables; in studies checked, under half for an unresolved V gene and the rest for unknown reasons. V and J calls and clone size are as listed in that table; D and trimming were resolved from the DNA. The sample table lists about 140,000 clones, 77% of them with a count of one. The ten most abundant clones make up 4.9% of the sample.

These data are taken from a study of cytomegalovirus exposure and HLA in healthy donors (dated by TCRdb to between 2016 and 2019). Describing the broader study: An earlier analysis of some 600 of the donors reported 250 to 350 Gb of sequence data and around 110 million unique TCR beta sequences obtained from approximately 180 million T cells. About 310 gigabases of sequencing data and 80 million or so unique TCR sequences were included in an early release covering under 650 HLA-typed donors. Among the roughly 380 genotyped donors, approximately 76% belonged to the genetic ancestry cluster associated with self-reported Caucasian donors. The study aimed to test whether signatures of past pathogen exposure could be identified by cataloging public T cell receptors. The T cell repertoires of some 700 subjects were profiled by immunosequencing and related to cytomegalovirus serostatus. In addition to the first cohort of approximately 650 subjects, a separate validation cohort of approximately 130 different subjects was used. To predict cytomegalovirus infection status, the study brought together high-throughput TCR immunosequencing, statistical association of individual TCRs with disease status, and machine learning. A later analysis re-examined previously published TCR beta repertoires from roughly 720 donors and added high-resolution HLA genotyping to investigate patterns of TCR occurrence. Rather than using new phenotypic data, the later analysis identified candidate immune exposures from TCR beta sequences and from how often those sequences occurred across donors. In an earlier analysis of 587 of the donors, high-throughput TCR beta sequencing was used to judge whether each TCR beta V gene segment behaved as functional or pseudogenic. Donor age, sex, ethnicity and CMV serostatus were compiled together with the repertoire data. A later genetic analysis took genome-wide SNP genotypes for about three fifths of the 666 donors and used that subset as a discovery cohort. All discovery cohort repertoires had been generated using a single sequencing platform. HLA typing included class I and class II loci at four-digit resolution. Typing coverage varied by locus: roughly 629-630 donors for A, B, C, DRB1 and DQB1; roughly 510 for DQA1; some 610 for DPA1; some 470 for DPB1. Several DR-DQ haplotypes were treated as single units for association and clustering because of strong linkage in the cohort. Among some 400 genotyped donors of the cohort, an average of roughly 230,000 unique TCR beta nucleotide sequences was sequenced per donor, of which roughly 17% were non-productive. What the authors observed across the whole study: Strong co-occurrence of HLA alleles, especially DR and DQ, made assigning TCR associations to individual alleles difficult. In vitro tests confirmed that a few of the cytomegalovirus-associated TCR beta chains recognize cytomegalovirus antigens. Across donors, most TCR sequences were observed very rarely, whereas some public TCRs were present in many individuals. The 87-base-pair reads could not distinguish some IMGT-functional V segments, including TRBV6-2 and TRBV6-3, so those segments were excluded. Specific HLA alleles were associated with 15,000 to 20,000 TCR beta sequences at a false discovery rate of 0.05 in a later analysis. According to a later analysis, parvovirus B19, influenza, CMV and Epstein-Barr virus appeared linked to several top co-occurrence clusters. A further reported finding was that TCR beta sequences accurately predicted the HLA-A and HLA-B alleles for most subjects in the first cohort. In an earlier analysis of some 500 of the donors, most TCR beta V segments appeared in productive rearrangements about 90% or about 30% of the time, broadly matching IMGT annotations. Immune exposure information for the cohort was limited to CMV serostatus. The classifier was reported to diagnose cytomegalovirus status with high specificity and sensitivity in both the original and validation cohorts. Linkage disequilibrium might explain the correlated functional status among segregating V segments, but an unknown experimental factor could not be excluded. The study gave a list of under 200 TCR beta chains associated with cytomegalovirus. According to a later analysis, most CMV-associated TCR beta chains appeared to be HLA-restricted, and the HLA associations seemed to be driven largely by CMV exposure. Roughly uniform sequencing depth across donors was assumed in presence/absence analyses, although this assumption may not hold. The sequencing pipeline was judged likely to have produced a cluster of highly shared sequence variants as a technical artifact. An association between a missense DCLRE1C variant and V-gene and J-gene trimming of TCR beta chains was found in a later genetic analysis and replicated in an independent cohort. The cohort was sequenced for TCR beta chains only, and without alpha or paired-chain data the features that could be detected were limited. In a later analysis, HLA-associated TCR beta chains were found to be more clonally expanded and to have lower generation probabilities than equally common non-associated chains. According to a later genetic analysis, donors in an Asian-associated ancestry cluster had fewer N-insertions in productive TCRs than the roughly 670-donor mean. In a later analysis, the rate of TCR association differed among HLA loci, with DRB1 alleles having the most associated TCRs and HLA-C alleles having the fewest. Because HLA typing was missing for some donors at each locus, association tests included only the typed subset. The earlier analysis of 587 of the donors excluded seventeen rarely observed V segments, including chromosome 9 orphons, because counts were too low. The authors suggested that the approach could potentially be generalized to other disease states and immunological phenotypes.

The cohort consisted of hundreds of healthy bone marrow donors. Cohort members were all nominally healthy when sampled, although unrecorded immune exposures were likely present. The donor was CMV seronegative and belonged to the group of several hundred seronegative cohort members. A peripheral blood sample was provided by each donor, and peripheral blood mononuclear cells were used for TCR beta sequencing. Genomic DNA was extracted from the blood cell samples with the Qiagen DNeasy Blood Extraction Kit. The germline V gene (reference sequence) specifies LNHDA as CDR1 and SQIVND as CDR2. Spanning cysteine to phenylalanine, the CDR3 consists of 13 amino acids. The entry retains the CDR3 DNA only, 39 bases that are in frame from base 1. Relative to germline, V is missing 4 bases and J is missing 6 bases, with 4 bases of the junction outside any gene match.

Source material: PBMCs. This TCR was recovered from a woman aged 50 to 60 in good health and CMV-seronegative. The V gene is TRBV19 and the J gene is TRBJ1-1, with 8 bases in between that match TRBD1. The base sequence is TGTGCCAGTAGTAAACAGGGGGAGTCTGAAGCTTTCTTT. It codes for CASSKQGESEAFF.